This T cell receptor (beta chain) was identified during a study of shared clonotypes between healthy human individuals. Whole-study findings and limits: Naive subsets usually exceeded memory subsets in estimated richness.

Clones were read by immunoSEQ multiplex PCR, and TCRdb kept only the in-frame ones, dropping some. The table shows roughly 2.1 million clones, with around 93% occurring only once. Naive-designated CD8 cells lacked CD45RO, were positively enriched for CCR7, and omitted terminally differentiated effector memory CD45RA+ cells. In the case of this clone: Its target is not known.

Sequenced input: naive CD8+ T cells from PBMCs. This TCR was sampled from a man younger than 30 in good health. Some clones in this sample may be carry-over from other donors' samples.

The CDR3 spells CASSGTGGSKNIQYF. Written as DNA, the CDR3 is TGTGCCAGCAGTGGGACAGGGGGCTCCAAAAACATTCAGTACTTC. V usage is TRBV2 and J usage is TRBJ2-4; TRBD1 agrees at 11 bases. Germline assignment: CDR1 SNHLY and CDR2 FYNNEI. V lost 4 bases, J lost 2 bases, and 1 base stayed unmatched. This CDR3 is built from 15 residues.